The subject of this entry is one TCR beta chain. No antigen is known for it. A second PCR of roughly 6 to 12 cycles used a sample-barcoded 5' primer and a J-beta primer mix. TCRdb processed the 5' RACE reads anew with MiXCR; each CDR3 protein has one entry. The table lists just under 750,000 distinct CDR3 sequences, over 20% of them singletons. The sample originates from a study of blood T cells in healthy people across ages. The CDR3 is 9 residues long. In germline, CDR1 is DFQATT, CDR2 SNEGSKA (reference sequence). Trimming took off 4 bases at V and 13 bases at J, with 10 bases between the two ends. Notes on the study in general: A greater number of naive CD4+ cells and higher diversity distinguished long-lived donors from aged donors. The authors considered diversity estimates from one million T cells to be underestimates. A roughly linear age-dependent decrease characterized TCR beta diversity per million T cells.

The sample comprised blood. The gene calls are TRBV20-1 and TRBJ1-1; no reliable D call. The sequence came from a man aged 65 to 85 in good health. CDR3 amino acids: CSATLSGFF. CDR3 sequence (DNA): TGCAGTGCTACATTGAGTGGTTTCTTT.